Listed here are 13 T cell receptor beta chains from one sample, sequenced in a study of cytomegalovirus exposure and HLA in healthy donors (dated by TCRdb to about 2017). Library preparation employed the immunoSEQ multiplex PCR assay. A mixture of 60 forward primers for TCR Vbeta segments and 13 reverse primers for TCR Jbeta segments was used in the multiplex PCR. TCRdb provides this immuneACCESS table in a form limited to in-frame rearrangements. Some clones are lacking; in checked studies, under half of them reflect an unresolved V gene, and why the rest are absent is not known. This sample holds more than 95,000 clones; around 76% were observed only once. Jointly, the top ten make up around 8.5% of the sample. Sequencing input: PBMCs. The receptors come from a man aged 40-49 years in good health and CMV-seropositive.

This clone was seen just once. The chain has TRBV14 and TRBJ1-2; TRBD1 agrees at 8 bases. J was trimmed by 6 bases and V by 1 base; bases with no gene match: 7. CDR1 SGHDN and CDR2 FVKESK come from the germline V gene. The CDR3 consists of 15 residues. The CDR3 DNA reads TGTGCCAGCAGCCAAGCTCGAACAGGGGGTAATGGCTACACCTTC. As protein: CASSQARTGGNGYTF.

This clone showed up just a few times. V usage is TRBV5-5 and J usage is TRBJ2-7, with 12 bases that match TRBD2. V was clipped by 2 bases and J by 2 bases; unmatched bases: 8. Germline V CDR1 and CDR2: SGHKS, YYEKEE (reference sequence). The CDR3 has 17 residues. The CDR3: CASSFTSGGFVPYEQYF. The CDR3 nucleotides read TGTGCCAGCAGCTTTACTAGCGGGGGGTTCGTCCCCTACGAGCAGTACTTC.

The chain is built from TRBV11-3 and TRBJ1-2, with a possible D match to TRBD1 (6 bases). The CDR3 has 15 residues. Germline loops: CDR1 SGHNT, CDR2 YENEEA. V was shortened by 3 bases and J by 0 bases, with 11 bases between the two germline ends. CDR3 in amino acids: CASSFRDKANYGYTF. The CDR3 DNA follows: TGTGCCAGCAGCTTCCGGGACAAGGCTAACTATGGCTACACCTTC.

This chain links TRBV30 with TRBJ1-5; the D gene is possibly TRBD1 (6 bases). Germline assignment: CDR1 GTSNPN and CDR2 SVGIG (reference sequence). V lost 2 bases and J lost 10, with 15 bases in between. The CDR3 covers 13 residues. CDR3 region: CAWSLKGDNPQHF. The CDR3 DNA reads TGTGCCTGGAGTCTAAAAGGGGACAACCCCCAGCATTTT.

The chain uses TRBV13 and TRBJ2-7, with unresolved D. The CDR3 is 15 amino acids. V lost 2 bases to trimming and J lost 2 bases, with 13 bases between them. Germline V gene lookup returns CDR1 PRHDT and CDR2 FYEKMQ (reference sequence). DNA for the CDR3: TGTGCCAGCAGCTTAATCTCAGGTGCACCCTACGAGCAGTACTTC. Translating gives CASSLISGAPYEQYF.

CDR3 in DNA: TGTGCCAGCAGCGTAGATCGGACAACTAACTATGGCTACACCTTC. Protein sequence: CASSVDRTTNYGYTF. The chain joins TRBV9 to TRBJ1-2, with a possible D match to TRBD1 (5 bases). The CDR3 consists of 15 residues. The germline gives CDR1 SGDLS, CDR2 YYNGEE. Trimming took off 0 bases at V and 0 bases at J, with 9 bases between the two ends. Drawing the rest from reference TRBV9 and TRBJ1-2, the complete variable domain is DSGVTQTPKHLITATGQRVTLRCSPRSGDLSVYWYQQSLDQGLQFLIQYYNGEERAKGNILERFSAQQFPDLHSELNLSSLELGDSALYFCASSVDRTTNYGYTFGSGTRLTVV.

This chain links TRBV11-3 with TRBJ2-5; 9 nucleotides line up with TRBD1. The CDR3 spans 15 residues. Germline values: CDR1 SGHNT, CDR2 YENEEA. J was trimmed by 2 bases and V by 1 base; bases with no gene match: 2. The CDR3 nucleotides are TGTGCCAGCAGCTTAGGCGGGACAGGGCAAGAGACCCAGTACTTC. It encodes CASSLGGTGQETQYF.

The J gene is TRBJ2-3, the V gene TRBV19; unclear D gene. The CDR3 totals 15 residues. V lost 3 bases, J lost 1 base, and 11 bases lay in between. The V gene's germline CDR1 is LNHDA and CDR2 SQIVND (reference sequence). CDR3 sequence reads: CASSIRRVGTDTQYF. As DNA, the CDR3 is TGTGCCAGTAGTATCAGGCGCGTCGGCACAGATACGCAGTATTTT.

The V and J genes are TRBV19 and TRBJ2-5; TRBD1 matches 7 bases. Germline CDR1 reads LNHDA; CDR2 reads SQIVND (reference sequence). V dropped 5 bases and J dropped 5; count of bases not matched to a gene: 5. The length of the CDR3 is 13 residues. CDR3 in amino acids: CASSPQGFETQYF. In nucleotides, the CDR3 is TGTGCCAGTAGTCCACAGGGGTTTGAGACCCAGTACTTC. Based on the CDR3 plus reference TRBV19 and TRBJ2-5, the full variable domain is DGGITQSPKYLFRKEGQNVTLSCEQNLNHDAMYWYRQDPGQGLRLIYYSQIVNDFQKGDIAEGYSVSREKKESFPLTVTSAQKNPTAFYLCASSPQGFETQYFGPGTRLLVL.

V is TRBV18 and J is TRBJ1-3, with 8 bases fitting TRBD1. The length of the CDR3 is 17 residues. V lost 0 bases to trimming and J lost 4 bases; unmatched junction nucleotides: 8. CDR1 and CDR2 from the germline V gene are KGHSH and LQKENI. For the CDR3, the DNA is TGTGCCAGCTCACCACCTTCCAGGGGGCAGTCCGGAAACACCATATATTTT. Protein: CASSPPSRGQSGNTIYF.

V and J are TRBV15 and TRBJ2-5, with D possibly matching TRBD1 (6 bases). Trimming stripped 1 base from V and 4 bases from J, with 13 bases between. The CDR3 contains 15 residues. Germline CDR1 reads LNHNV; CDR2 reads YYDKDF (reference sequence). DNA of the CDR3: TGTGCCACCAGCAGAGGTACAGGGAGATCAGAGACCCAGTACTTC. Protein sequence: CATSRGTGRSETQYF.

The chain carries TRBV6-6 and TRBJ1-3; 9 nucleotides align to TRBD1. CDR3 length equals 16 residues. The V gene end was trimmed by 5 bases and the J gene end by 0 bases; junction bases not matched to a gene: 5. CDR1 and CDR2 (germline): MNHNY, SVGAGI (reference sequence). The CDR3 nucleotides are TGTGCCAGCAGTACTTTGGGACAGGGCTCTGGAAACACCATATATTTT. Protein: CASSTLGQGSGNTIYF.

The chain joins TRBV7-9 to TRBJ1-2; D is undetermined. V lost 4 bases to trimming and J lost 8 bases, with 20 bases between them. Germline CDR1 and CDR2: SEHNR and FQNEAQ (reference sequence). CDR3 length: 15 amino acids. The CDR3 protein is CASSSQGYGEAGYTF. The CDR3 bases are TGTGCCAGCAGCTCGCAAGGCTACGGCGAGGCGGGCTACACCTTC.